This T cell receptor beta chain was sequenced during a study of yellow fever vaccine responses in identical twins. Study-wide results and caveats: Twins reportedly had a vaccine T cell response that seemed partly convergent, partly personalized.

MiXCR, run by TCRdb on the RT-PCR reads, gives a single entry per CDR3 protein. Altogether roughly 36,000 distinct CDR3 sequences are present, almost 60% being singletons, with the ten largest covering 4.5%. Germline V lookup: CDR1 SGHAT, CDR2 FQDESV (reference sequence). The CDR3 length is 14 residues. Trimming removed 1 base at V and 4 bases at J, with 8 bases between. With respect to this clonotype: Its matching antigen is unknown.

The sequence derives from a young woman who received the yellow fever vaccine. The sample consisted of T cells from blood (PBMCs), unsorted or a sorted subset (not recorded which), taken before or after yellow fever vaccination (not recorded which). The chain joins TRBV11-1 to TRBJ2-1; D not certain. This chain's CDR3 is CASSLDSPYNEQFF. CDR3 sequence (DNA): TGTGCCAGCAGCTTAGATTCCCCGTACAATGAGCAGTTCTTC.